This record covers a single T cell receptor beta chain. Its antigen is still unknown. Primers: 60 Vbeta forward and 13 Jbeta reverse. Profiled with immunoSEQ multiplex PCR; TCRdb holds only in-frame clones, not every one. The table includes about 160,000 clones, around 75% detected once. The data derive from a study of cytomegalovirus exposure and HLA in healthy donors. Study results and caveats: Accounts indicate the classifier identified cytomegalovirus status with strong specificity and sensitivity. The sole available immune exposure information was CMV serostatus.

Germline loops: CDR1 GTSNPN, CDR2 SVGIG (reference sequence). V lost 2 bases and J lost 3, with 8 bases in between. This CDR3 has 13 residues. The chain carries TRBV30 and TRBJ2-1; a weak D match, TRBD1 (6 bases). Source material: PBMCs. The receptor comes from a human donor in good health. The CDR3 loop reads CAWSRDNYNEQFF. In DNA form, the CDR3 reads TGTGCCTGGAGTCGGGACAACTACAATGAGCAGTTCTTC. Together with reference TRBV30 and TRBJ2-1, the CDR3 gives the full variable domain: SQTIHQWPATLVQPVGSPLSLECTVEGTSNPNLYWYRQAAGRGLQLLFYSVGIGQISSEVPQNLSASRPQDRQFILSSKKLLLSDSGFYLCAWSRDNYNEQFFGPGTRLTVL.